This TCR beta chain was retrieved from a study of T cell responses to AZD1222 COVID-19 vaccine. Whole-study findings and limits: Researchers report vaccine-associated CD4 TCRs spanning spike, with dominance at 160-218 and 743-854. There were repertoire samples only from the period after the peak T cell response. The number of AZD1222 recipients seropositive at baseline was only 5 to 7.

Comment on this clone: Its matching antigen is unknown.

Clones were sequenced by immunoSEQ multiplex PCR, and TCRdb holds only the in-frame ones, with some missing. The table includes about 170,000 clones, 87% detected once. This CDR3 is built from 13 residues. Trimming took off 6 bases at V and 9 bases at J, with 16 bases between the two ends. CDR1 SNHLY and CDR2 FYNNEI come from the germline V gene. The clonotype originates from an adult who received the AZD1222 COVID-19 vaccine. Sequencing used peripheral blood, obtained 28 days after the second AZD1222 dose. The chain combines TRBV2 with TRBJ2-3, with D perhaps matching TRBD2 (7 bases). In DNA form, the CDR3 reads TGTGCCAGCAGCGGGGAGGGGGGGCGAACGCAGTATTTT. Amino acids: CASSGEGGRTQYF.